The 23 T cell receptor beta chains in this list originate from one sample, sequenced in a study of identical twins. MiXCR, run by TCRdb on the 5' RACE reads, gives a single entry per CDR3 protein. The table shows about 470,000 distinct CDR3 sequences, with 24% occurring only once. The same sample was also used in a study of T cells expressing NK-cell markers.

Sequencing was carried out using CD4+ T cells sorted from blood. Receptors originate from a woman in her late teens or twenties in good health.

There are many counts of this clonotype. The rearrangement links TRBV12-3 or TRBV12-4 to TRBJ2-3; no firm D call. CDR3 length equals 14 residues. With 3 bases removed from V and 1 base from J, the gap between germline ends came to 8 bases. The CDR3 nucleotides read TGTGCCAGCAGTTTGCGCCTGGGCACAGATACGCAGTATTTT. Encoded protein: CASSLRLGTDTQYF.

This clonotype was counted a few times. The J gene is TRBJ1-5, the V gene TRBV3-1; maybe TRBD1 (5 bases). Germline values: CDR1 LGHDT, CDR2 YNNKEL (reference sequence). V gave up 1 base and J gave up 8 bases, with 12 bases separating them. The CDR3 totals 14 residues. CDR3 bases: TGTGCCAGCAGCCAAGGCGTTCCGGGGGAGCCCCAGCATTTT. The encoded protein is CASSQGVPGEPQHF.

This clonotype was counted between two and nine times. The chain has TRBV20-1 and TRBJ2-1; a possible D gene is TRBD1 (6 bases). The CDR3 is 16 amino acids. Germline lookup yields CDR1 DFQATT and CDR2 SNEGSKA (reference sequence). V was trimmed by 2 bases and J by 3 bases, leaving 17 bases between them. CDR3 nucleotides: TGCAGTGCTAGAACCCTCACAGGGAGTTTCTACAATGAGCAGTTCTTC. Translation gives CSARTLTGSFYNEQFF.

The chain recombines TRBV29-1 with TRBJ2-2; the match to TRBD2 covers 7 bases. There are 14 residues in the CDR3. The V and J ends lost 6 bases and 0 bases, in that order; junction bases with no gene match: 4. CDR1 is SQVTM, CDR2 ANQGSEA, per germline. CDR3 region: CSVARGANTGELFF. The CDR3 DNA is TGCAGCGTCGCACGGGGGGCGAACACCGGGGAGCTGTTTTTT.

The rearrangement links TRBV19 to TRBJ2-1; D is unresolved. V lost 5 bases and J lost 0, with 8 bases in between. Germline V gene data show CDR1 as LNHDA and CDR2 as SQIVND (reference sequence). There are 14 residues in the CDR3. In nucleotides, the CDR3 is TGTGCCAGTAGTCTGATCCTCTCCTACAATGAGCAGTTCTTC. It is translated as CASSLILSYNEQFF. Supplemented by reference TRBV19 and TRBJ2-1, the full variable domain reads DGGITQSPKYLFRKEGQNVTLSCEQNLNHDAMYWYRQDPGQGLRLIYYSQIVNDFQKGDIAEGYSVSREKKESFPLTVTSAQKNPTAFYLCASSLILSYNEQFFGPGTRLTVL.

This clonotype was seen at least ten times. CDR3 loop: CASSLDRQETQYF. The CDR3 DNA follows: TGTGCCAGCAGCTTGGACAGACAAGAGACCCAGTACTTC. This rearrangement joins TRBV7-9 to TRBJ2-5, with a possible D match to TRBD1 (6 bases). Germline CDR1 is SEHNR and CDR2 is FQNEAQ (reference sequence). Trimming left V 3 bases short and J 2 bases short, with 7 bases between. The CDR3 has 13 residues.

The V gene is TRBV7-9, the J gene TRBJ2-3; 10 bases map to TRBD2. Per germline, CDR1 SEHNR and CDR2 FQNEAQ (reference sequence). The CDR3 loop spans 16 amino acids. V gave up 5 bases and J gave up 6 bases; unmatched junction bases: 11. For the CDR3, the DNA is TGTGCCAGCAGCACGGCTAGCGGGGGACCTGGTGATACGCAGTATTTT. This codes for CASSTASGGPGDTQYF.

The rearrangement uses TRBV5-6 and TRBJ2-3; 9 bases are shared with TRBD1. This CDR3 region has 13 residues. Germline lookup yields CDR1 SGHDT and CDR2 YYEEEE. The V gene end was trimmed by 3 bases and the J gene end by 6 bases; junction bases not matched to a gene: 2. The DNA for the CDR3 is TGTGCCAGCAGCTGGACAGGGGAGGATACGCAGTATTTT. It codes for CASSWTGEDTQYF.

This clonotype was recorded a few times. V usage is TRBV5-1 and J usage is TRBJ2-5; no clear D gene. Trimming stripped 0 bases from V and 5 bases from J, with 8 bases between. Looked up from germline, CDR1 is SGHRS and CDR2 is YFSETQ. This CDR3 region has 13 residues. The CDR3, as DNA: TGCGCCAGCAGCTTGGTGTTGAAGGAGACCCAGTACTTC. The encoded protein is CASSLVLKETQYF.

The chain is built from TRBV6-6 and TRBJ1-4; the D gene is possibly TRBD1 (5 bases). Trimming took 5 bases from V and 13 from J, leaving 11 bases between them. The CDR3 runs 11 residues. In germline, CDR1 is MNHNY, CDR2 SVGAGI (reference sequence). The CDR3 DNA sequence: TGTGCCAGCAGTGGACAAGGTGCACTGTTTTTT. Its translation: CASSGQGALFF.

This clonotype was counted a few times. The genes are TRBV12-3 or TRBV12-4 and TRBJ2-5; D is undetermined. This CDR3 has 13 amino acids. Between the trimmed V and J ends, which lost 4 bases and 2 bases, there was a span of 8 bases. The CDR3 is CASSYEAQETQYF. The DNA for the CDR3 is TGTGCCAGCAGTTATGAGGCTCAAGAGACCCAGTACTTC.

This chain links TRBV3-1 with TRBJ2-7, with D hard to call. Looked up from germline, CDR1 is LGHDT and CDR2 is YNNKEL (reference sequence). Trimming removed 1 base from V and 1 base from J, with 2 bases in between. The CDR3 sequence is 12 residues long. The CDR3 DNA reads TGTGCCAGCAGCCAAGTGTCCTACGAGCAGTACTTC. It translates to CASSQVSYEQYF.

There are a few counts of this clonotype. This chain connects TRBV3-1 to TRBJ1-2, with a possible D match to TRBD1 (6 bases). V lost 1 base, J lost 4 bases, and 7 bases lay in between. Germline values: CDR1 LGHDT, CDR2 YNNKEL (reference sequence). The CDR3 extends over 13 amino acids. The CDR3 DNA follows: TGTGCCAGCAGCCAAGGGGACATCTATGGCTACACCTTC. Translated: CASSQGDIYGYTF.

This chain connects TRBV5-1 to TRBJ2-1; D is possibly TRBD1 (6 bases). The CDR3 runs 14 residues. Trimming removed 4 bases at V and 4 bases at J, with 12 bases between. CDR1 SGHRS and CDR2 YFSETQ come from the germline V gene. The CDR3 DNA follows: TGCGCCAGCAGCGACGGGACACAGTACAATGAGCAGTTCTTC. It codes for CASSDGTQYNEQFF.

The table lists this clonotype with a few counts. The chain is built from TRBV7-3 and TRBJ2-3, with D unclear. V dropped 8 bases and J dropped 8 bases, with 17 bases sitting between them. The CDR3 sequence is 13 residues long. Looked up from germline, CDR1 is SGHTA and CDR2 is FQGTGA. The CDR3 spells CASRPPASSTQYF. The CDR3 bases are TGTGCCAGCCGCCCCCCCGCGTCGAGTACGCAGTATTTT.

This clonotype was recorded a few times. The CDR3 DNA is TGTGCCAGCAGCTTGATGCCAGGAATGACTGAAGCTTTCTTT. The encoded protein is CASSLMPGMTEAFF. This rearrangement joins TRBV5-5 to TRBJ1-1; D not resolved. From germline, CDR1 is SGHKS and CDR2 YYEKEE (reference sequence). The CDR3 extends over 14 amino acids. With 1 base removed from V and 5 bases from J, the gap between germline ends came to 12 bases. Supplemented by reference TRBV5-5 and TRBJ1-1, the full variable domain reads DAGVTQSPTHLIKTRGQQVTLRCSPISGHKSVSWYQQVLGQGPQFIFQYYEKEERGRGNFPDRFSARQFPNYSSELNVNALLLGDSALYLCASSLMPGMTEAFFGQGTRLTVV.

CDR3 in DNA: TGTGCCAGCAGCTTAGTCGGGCAGGGTAAGGCCGGCGAGCAGTACTTC. The encoded protein is CASSLVGQGKAGEQYF. The V gene is TRBV7-9, the J gene TRBJ2-7; D perhaps matches TRBD1 (5 bases). There are 16 residues in the CDR3. Looked up from germline, CDR1 is SEHNR and CDR2 is FQNEAQ (reference sequence). V was shortened by 1 base and J by 6 bases, with 19 bases between the two germline ends.

This chain uses TRBV11-2 with TRBJ1-1; D is uncertain. The V gene lost 0 bases and the J gene lost 9 bases, with 8 bases spanning the gap. CDR1 SGHAT and CDR2 FQNNGV come from the germline V gene. The CDR3 is 12 amino acids. CDR3 in amino acids: CASSLDRRQAFF. The CDR3 nucleotides are TGTGCCAGCAGCTTAGACCGGAGACAAGCTTTCTTT.

This clonotype has more than one count but fewer than ten. This sequence joins TRBV5-6 and TRBJ2-4, with D possibly matching TRBD1 (6 bases). Germline V gives CDR1 SGHDT, CDR2 YYEEEE. The V end was cut by 2 bases, the J end by 16 bases, with 16 bases between. CDR3 length equals 12 residues. DNA for the CDR3: TGTGCCAGCAGCTTCACAGGGTCTAGGACCTACTTC. It specifies CASSFTGSRTYF.

This clonotype appeared many times. The V gene is TRBV3-1, the J gene TRBJ2-1; unclear D gene. Germline assignment: CDR1 LGHDT and CDR2 YNNKEL (reference sequence). This CDR3 region has 12 residues. Trimming removed 3 bases from V and 8 bases from J, with 8 bases in between. The CDR3 region has the DNA TGTGCCAGCAGCCATCTTCCGCATGAGCAGTTCTTC. The encoded protein is CASSHLPHEQFF.

The CDR3 is CASSESRDTQYF. CDR3 nucleotide sequence: TGTGCCAGCAGTGAATCTCGGGATACGCAGTATTTT. The rearrangement joins TRBV2 to TRBJ2-3; no clear D. This CDR3 is built from 12 residues. V shed 2 bases and J shed 6 bases, with 6 bases lying between them. Per the germline V gene, CDR1 is SNHLY and CDR2 is FYNNEI.

The count of this clonotype is one. The chain combines TRBV6-5 with TRBJ2-7; tentatively, D is TRBD1 or TRBD2 (5 bases each). CDR3 size: 16 residues. CDR1 MNHEY and CDR2 SVGAGI come from the germline V gene. Trimming left V 2 bases short and J 2 bases short, with 16 bases between. As DNA, the CDR3 is TGTGCCAGCAGTTACGGGACCTCGGGCAGAGCCTACGAGCAGTACTTC. Translation gives CASSYGTSGRAYEQYF.

The rearrangement joins TRBV5-6 to TRBJ1-2, with a tentative D call TRBD1 (5 bases). CDR3 length equals 13 residues. The germline gives CDR1 SGHDT, CDR2 YYEEEE. The ends were cut back, 3 bases at V and 2 bases at J, with 8 bases in the middle. The CDR3 is CASSWGRNYGYTF. For the CDR3, the DNA is TGTGCCAGCAGCTGGGGACGGAACTATGGCTACACCTTC.